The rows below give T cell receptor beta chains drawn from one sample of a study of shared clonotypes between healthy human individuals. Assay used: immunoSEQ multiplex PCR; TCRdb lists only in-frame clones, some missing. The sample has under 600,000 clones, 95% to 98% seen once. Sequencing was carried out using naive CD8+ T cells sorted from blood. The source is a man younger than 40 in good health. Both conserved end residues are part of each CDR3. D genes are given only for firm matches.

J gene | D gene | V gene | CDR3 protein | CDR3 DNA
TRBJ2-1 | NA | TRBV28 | CATRDPRMDEQFF | TGTGCCACGCGGGACCCCCGGATGGATGAGCAGTTCTTC
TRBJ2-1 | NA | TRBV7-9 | CASSSTEDSYNEQFF | TGTGCCAGCAGCTCGACGGAGGACTCCTACAATGAGCAGTTCTTC
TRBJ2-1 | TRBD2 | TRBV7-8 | CASSLAVLAGAGEQFF | TGTGCCAGCAGCTTAGCGGTCCTAGCGGGAGCGGGTGAGCAGTTCTTC
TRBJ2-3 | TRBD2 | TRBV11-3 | CAVTSGRGTDTQYF | TGTGCCGTCACTAGCGGGAGGGGTACAGATACGCAGTATTTT
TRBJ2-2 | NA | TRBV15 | CATSSEGSNTGELFF | TGTGCCACCAGCAGCGAAGGGTCGAACACCGGGGAGCTGTTTTTT
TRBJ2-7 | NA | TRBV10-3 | CAISEVQGYEQYF | TGTGCCATCAGTGAGGTACAGGGTTACGAGCAGTACTTC
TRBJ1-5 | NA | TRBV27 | CASSLKGEGNQPQHF | TGTGCCAGCAGTTTAAAAGGGGAGGGCAATCAGCCCCAGCATTTT
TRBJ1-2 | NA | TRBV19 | CASLFPGNDGYTF | TGTGCCAGTCTTTTTCCAGGGAATGATGGCTACACCTTC
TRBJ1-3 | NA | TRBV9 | CASSAEQGPSGNTIYF | TGTGCCAGCAGCGCCGAACAGGGACCCTCTGGAAACACCATATATTTT
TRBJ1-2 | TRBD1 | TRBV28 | CASSRFRQGIDYTF | TGTGCCAGCAGCCGATTCCGACAGGGGATTGACTACACCTTC